These 3 T cell receptor beta chains were all obtained from the same sample, sequenced in a study of blood T cell repertoires in COVID-19. Measured with immunoSEQ multiplex PCR; TCRdb has only the in-frame clones, and not every one. Of roughly 170,000 clones listed, 85% are singletons. Sequenced sample: peripheral blood. These receptors came from a woman aged 45-65 years with COVID-19, enrolled during active disease.

Here the CDR3 reads CASSNPGLASDTQYF. CDR3 nucleotides: TGTGCCAGCAGCAATCCGGGACTAGCTTCCGATACGCAGTATTTT. The V call is TRBV11-3, the J call TRBJ2-3; 9 bases match TRBD2. After removal of 5 bases from V and 6 bases from J, the junction contained 9 bases not matched to a gene. The CDR3 covers 15 residues. In germline, CDR1 is SGHNT, CDR2 YENEEA.

DNA for the CDR3: TGTGCCAGCAGCTTACAGGGGGAAGATACGCAGTATTTT. This encodes CASSLQGEDTQYF. V is TRBV11-3 and J is TRBJ2-3; 7 bases match TRBD1. The CDR3 has 13 amino acids. J was trimmed by 5 bases and V by 2 bases; bases with no gene match: 1. Per the germline V gene, CDR1 is SGHNT and CDR2 is YENEEA.

CDR3 sequence: CASSVGTSGGASVETQYF. The CDR3 DNA reads TGTGCCAGCAGCGTAGGGACTAGCGGGGGGGCTTCGGTGGAGACCCAGTACTTC. The gene calls are TRBV7-2 and TRBJ2-5, with 16 bases aligning to TRBD2. The V and J ends lost 5 bases and 5 bases, in that order; junction bases with no gene match: 11. CDR1 and CDR2 from the germline V gene are SGHTA and FQGNSA. This CDR3 region has 18 residues.